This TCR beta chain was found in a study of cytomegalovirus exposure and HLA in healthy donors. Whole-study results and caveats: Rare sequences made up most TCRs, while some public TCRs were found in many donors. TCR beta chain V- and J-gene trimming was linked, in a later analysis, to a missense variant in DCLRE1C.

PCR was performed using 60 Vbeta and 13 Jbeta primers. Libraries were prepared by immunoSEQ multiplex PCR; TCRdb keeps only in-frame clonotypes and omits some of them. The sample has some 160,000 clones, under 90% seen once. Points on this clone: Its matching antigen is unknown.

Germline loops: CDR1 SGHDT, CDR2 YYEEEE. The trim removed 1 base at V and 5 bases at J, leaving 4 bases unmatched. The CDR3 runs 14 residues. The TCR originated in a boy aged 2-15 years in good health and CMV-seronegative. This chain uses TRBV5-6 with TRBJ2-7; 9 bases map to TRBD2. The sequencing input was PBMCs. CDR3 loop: CASSLRPSGNEQYF. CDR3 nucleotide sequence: TGTGCCAGCAGCTTGCGTCCTAGCGGGAACGAGCAGTACTTC. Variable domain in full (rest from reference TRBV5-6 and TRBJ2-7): DAGVTQSPTHLIKTRGQQVTLRCSPKSGHDTVSWYQQALGQGPQFIFQYYEEEERQRGNFPDRFSGHQFPNYSSELNVNALLLGDSALYLCASSLRPSGNEQYFGPGTRLTVT.